Listed below are T cell receptor beta chains from one sample, sequenced in a study of blood T cell repertoires in COVID-19. This table comes from immunoSEQ multiplex PCR, and its TCRdb copy is limited to in-frame clones, with some not included. The table lists 200,000 to 250,000 clones, more than 65% of them singletons. The sequencing sample was made of peripheral blood. The receptors were gathered from a woman aged 80 or older with acute or convalescent COVID-19. The CDR3 runs from the conserved cysteine through the conserved F or W. A D gene is named only where the DNA matches it firmly. Expanded clones get a size class; other rows say once, few or many, or leave the size out.

j_gene: TRBJ2-1; abundance: .; v_gene: TRBV7-9; d_gene: TRBD1; CDR3nt: TGTGCCAGCAGCTTTGCGACAGGGGGAAGTCGTGAGCAGTTCTTC; CDR3aa: CASSFATGGSREQFF
j_gene: TRBJ1-1; abundance: .; v_gene: TRBV19; d_gene: .; CDR3nt: TGTGCCAGTAGTGCTTACTACGGGACACTGAACACTGAAGCTTTCTTT; CDR3aa: CASSAYYGTLNTEAFF
j_gene: TRBJ1-1; abundance: .; v_gene: TRBV5-1; d_gene: TRBD1; CDR3nt: TGCGCCAGCAGCTTCGGGACAGCGTTAGGAGCTTTCTTT; CDR3aa: CASSFGTALGAFF
j_gene: TRBJ1-5; abundance: .; v_gene: TRBV27; d_gene: .; CDR3nt: TGTGCCAGCAGTCCATTGAATCAGCCCCAGCATTTT; CDR3aa: CASSPLNQPQHF
j_gene: TRBJ2-3; abundance: .; v_gene: TRBV23-1; d_gene: .; CDR3nt: TGCGCCAGCAGTCTGAGTGCGGGGATCACAGATACGCAGTATTTT; CDR3aa: CASSLSAGITDTQYF
j_gene: TRBJ2-2; abundance: .; v_gene: TRBV6-2/TRBV6-3; d_gene: .; CDR3nt: TGTGCCAGCAGTCGTGGACAGATAAACACCGGGGAGCTGTTTTTT; CDR3aa: CASSRGQINTGELFF
j_gene: TRBJ2-4; abundance: .; v_gene: TRBV5-4; d_gene: TRBD1; CDR3nt: TGTGCCAGCAGCCCAAGACAGGGGGCTTTGAACATTCAGTACTTC; CDR3aa: CASSPRQGALNIQYF
j_gene: TRBJ2-7; abundance: .; v_gene: TRBV5-1; d_gene: .; CDR3nt: TGCGCCAGCAGCCCCCGCGGGACGGGGATCACCTACGAGCAGTACTTC; CDR3aa: CASSPRGTGITYEQYF
j_gene: TRBJ1-3; abundance: once; v_gene: TRBV28; d_gene: .; CDR3nt: TGTGCCAGCAGTTTAGGACAGACCGGAAACACCATATATTTT; CDR3aa: CASSLGQTGNTIYF
j_gene: TRBJ1-4; abundance: .; v_gene: TRBV10-3; d_gene: TRBD1; CDR3nt: TGTGCCATCAGTGAGAGCGGGACAGGAACGAAGCTTTTT; CDR3aa: CAISESGTGTKLF
j_gene: TRBJ1-3; abundance: .; v_gene: TRBV10-3; d_gene: .; CDR3nt: TGTGCCATCAGTGAGTCGCTGGCCTCCTCTGGAAACACCATATATTTT; CDR3aa: CAISESLASSGNTIYF
j_gene: TRBJ2-2; abundance: .; v_gene: TRBV10-3; d_gene: TRBD1; CDR3nt: TGTGCCATCCGCGACAGGGCGAACACCGGGGAGCTGTTTTTT; CDR3aa: CAIRDRANTGELFF
j_gene: TRBJ1-1; abundance: .; v_gene: TRBV27; d_gene: .; CDR3nt: TGTGCCAGCAGCCGGTGGGGGGGAACTGAAGCTTTCTTT; CDR3aa: CASSRWGGTEAFF
j_gene: TRBJ2-1; abundance: .; v_gene: TRBV9; d_gene: TRBD2; CDR3nt: TGTGCCAGCAGCCGAGAGGGCGGGGGGGACAATGAGCAGTTCTTC; CDR3aa: CASSREGGGDNEQFF
j_gene: TRBJ2-5; abundance: .; v_gene: TRBV11-2; d_gene: TRBD2; CDR3nt: TGTGCCAGCAGCTTAGAAGCGGGGGCTGGAGAGACCCAGTACTTC; CDR3aa: CASSLEAGAGETQYF
j_gene: TRBJ1-3; abundance: .; v_gene: TRBV11-3; d_gene: .; CDR3nt: TGTGCCAGCAGCTCAATTTTCGGGACATACTCTGGAAACACCATATATTTT; CDR3aa: CASSSIFGTYSGNTIYF
j_gene: TRBJ2-7; abundance: many; v_gene: TRBV7-9; d_gene: .; CDR3nt: TGTGCCAGCAGCTTAGAGGGGGTAAAGGGCGAGCAGTACTTC; CDR3aa: CASSLEGVKGEQYF
j_gene: TRBJ1-3; abundance: .; v_gene: TRBV16; d_gene: .; CDR3nt: TGTGCCAGCAGCCCCAGGGACATCGGCAGAGCTGGAAACACCATATATTTT; CDR3aa: CASSPRDIGRAGNTIYF
j_gene: TRBJ2-1; abundance: .; v_gene: TRBV11-3; d_gene: .; CDR3nt: TGTGCCAGCAGCTTAGAACAGGGTTGGGGTGAGCAGTTCTTC; CDR3aa: CASSLEQGWGEQFF
j_gene: TRBJ2-7; abundance: .; v_gene: TRBV7-8; d_gene: .; CDR3nt: TGTGCCAGCAGCTTCCGCTCGGACATAGGGGCCGGCGAGCAGTACTTC; CDR3aa: CASSFRSDIGAGEQYF
j_gene: TRBJ2-7; abundance: few; v_gene: TRBV5-1; d_gene: .; CDR3nt: TGCGCCAGCAGCTGGGGCCTAACCTACGAGCAGTACTTC; CDR3aa: CASSWGLTYEQYF
j_gene: TRBJ1-4; abundance: .; v_gene: TRBV7-2; d_gene: .; CDR3nt: TGTGCCAGCAGCCTACTCGACAGGGAAAAACTGTTTTTT; CDR3aa: CASSLLDREKLFF